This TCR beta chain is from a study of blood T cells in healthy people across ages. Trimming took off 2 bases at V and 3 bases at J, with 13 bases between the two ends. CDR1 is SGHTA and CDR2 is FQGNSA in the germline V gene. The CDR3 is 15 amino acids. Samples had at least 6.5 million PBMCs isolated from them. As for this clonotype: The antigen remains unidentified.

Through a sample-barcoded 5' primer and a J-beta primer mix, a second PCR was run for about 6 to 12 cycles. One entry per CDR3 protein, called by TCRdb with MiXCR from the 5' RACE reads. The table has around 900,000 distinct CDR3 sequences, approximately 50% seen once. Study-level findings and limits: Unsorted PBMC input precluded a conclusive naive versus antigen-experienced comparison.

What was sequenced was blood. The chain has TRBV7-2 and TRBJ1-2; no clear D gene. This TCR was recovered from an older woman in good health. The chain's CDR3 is CASSLSSIWDYGYTF. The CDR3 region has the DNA TGTGCCAGCAGCTTAAGTTCAATTTGGGACTATGGCTACACCTTC.